This T cell receptor (beta chain) was documented in a study of blood T cells in healthy people across ages. The CDR3 has 15 residues. Trimming at V came to 9 bases and at J to 2 bases, leaving 9 bases not matched to a gene. Germline V gene lookup returns CDR1 SGHRS and CDR2 YFSETQ. The table lists this clonotype with a few counts. For the second PCR, which ran for about 6 to 11 cycles, a sample-barcoded 5' primer and a J-beta primer mix were used. Each CDR3 protein is one row after TCRdb ran MiXCR on the 5' RACE reads. The sample gives approximately 760,000 distinct CDR3 sequences, roughly 25% of which show up once; 9.4% is in the top ten. The same data also went into a second study, on T cells of mothers and their children.

The clonotype comes from a boy younger than 18 in good health. Sequences were obtained from blood. The chain recombines TRBV5-1 with TRBJ2-5, with TRBD2 matching over 11 bases. The CDR3 protein is CANIRGLADQETQYF. In DNA form, the CDR3 reads TGCGCCAACATCAGGGGACTAGCGGATCAAGAGACCCAGTACTTC.